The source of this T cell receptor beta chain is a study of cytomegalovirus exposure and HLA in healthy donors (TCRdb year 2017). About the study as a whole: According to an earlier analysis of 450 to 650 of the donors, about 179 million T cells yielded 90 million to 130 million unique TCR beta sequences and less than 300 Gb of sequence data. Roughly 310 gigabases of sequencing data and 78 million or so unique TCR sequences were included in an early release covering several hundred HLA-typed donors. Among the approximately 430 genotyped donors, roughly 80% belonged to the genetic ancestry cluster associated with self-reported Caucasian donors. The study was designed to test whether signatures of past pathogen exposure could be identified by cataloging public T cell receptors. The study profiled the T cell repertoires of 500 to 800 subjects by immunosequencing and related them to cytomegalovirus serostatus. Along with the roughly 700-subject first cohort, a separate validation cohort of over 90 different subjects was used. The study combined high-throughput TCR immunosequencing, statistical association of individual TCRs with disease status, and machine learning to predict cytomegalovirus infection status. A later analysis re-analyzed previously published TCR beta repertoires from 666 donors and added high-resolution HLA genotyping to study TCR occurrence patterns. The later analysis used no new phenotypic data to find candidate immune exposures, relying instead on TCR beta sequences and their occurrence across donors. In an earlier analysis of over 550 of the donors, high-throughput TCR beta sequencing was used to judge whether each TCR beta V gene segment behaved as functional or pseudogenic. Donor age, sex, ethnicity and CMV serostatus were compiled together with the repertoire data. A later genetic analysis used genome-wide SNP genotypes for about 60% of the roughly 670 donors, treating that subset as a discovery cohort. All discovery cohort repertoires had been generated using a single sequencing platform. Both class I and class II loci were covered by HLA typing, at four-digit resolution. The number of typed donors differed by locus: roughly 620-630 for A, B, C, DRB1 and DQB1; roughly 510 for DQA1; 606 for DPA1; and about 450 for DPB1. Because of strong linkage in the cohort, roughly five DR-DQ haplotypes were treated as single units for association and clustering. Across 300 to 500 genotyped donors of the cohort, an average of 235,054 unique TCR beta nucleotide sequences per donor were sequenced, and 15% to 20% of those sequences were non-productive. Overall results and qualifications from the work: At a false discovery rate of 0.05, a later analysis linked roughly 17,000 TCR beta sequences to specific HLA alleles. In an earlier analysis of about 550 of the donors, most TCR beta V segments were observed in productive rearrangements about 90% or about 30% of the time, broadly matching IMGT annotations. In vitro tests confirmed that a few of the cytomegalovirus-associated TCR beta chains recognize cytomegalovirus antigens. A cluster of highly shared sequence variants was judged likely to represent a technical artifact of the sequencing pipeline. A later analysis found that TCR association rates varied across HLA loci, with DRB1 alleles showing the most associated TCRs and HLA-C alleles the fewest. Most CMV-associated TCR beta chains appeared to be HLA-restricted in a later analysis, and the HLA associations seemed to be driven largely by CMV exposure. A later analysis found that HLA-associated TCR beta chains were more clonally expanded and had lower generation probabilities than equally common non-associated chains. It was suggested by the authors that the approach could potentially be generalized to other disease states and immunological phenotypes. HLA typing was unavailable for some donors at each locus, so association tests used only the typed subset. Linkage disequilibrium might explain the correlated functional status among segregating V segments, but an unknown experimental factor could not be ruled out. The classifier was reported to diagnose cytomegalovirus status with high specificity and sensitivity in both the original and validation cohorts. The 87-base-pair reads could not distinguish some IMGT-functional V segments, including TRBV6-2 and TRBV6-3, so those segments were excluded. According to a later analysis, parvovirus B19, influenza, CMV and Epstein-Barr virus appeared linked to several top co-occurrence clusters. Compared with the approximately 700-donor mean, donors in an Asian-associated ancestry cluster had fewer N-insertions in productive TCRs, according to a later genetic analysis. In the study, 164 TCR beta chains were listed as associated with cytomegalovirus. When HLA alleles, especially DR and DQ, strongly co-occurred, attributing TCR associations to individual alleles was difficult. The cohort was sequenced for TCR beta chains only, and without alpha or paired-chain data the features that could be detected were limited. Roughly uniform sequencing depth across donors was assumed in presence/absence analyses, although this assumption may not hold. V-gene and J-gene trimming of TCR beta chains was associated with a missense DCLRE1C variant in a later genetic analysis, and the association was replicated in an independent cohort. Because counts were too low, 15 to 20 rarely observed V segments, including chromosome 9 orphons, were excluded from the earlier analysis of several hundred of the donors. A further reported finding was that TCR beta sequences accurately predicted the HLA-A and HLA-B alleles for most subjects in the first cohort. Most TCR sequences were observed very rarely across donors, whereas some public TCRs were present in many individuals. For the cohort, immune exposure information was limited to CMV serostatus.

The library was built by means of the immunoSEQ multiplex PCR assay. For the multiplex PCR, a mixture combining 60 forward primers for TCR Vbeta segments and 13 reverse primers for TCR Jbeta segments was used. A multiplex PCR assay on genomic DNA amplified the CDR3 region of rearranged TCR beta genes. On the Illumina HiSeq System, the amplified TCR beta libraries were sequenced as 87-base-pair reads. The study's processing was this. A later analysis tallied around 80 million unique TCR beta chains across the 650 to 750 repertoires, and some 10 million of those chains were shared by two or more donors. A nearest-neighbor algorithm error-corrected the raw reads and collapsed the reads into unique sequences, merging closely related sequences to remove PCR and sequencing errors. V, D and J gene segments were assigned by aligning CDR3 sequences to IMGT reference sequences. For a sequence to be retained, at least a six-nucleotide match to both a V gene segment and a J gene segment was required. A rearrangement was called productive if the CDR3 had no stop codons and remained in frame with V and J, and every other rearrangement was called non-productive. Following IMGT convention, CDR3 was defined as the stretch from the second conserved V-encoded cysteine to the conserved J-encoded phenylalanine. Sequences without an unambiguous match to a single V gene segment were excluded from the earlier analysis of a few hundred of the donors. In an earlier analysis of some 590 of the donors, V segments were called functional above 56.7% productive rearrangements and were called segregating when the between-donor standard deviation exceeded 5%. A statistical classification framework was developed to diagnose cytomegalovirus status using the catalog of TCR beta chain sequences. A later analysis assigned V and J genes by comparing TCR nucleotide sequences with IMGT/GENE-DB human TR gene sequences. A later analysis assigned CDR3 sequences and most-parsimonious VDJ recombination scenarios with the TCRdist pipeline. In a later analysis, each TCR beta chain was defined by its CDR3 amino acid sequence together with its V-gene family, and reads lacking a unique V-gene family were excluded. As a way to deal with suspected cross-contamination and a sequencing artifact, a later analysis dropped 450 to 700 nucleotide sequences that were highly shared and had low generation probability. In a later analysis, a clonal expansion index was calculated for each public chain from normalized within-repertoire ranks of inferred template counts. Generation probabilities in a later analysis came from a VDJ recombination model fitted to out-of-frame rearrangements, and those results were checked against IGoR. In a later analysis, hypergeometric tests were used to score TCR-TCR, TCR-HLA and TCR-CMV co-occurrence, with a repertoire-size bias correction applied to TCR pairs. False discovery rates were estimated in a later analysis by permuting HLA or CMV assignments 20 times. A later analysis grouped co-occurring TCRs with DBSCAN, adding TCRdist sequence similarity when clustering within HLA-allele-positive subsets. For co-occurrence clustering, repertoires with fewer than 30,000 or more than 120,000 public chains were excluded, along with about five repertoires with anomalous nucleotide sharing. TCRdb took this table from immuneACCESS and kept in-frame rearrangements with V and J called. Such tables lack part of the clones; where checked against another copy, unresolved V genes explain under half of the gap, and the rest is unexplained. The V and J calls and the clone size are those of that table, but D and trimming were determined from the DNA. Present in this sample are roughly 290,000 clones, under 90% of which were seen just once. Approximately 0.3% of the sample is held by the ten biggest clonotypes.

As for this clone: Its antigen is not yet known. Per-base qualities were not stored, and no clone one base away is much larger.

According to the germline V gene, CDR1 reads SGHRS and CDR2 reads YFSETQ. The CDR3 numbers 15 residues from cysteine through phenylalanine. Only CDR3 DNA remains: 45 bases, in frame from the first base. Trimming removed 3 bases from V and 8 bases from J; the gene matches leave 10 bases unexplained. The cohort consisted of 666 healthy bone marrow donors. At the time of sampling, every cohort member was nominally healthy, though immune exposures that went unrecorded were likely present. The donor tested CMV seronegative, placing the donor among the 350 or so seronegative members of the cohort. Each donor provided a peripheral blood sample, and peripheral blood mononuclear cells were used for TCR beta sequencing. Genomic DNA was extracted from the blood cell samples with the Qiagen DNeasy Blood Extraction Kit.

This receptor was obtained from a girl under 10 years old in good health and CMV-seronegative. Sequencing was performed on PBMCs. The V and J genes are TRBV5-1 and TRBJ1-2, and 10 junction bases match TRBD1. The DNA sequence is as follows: TGCGCCAGCAGCTCCCGGACAGGGGGTTACAGAGGCTACACCTTC. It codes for CASSSRTGGYRGYTF. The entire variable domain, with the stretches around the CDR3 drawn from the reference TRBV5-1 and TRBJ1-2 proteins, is KAGVTQTPRYLIKTRGQQVTLSCSPISGHRSVSWYQQTPGQGLQFLFEYFSETQRNKGNFPGRFSGRQFSNSRSEMNVSTLELGDSALYLCASSSRTGGYRGYTFGSGTRLTVV.